This T cell receptor beta chain was recorded in a study of blood T cell repertoires in COVID-19 (dated by TCRdb to about 2020). Broadly, across the study: Samples from collaborators originated in the United States, Italy and Spain and spanned both the acute and convalescent phases of COVID-19. The prospective study material was composed of cDNA or gDNA derived from T cells, B-cell-depleted T cells, or PBMCs. Subjects who had been exposed to COVID-19, were actively infected with it, or had recovered from it provided the deeply sampled blood TCRbeta repertoires that made up the dataset. The repertoires were made available in a free public database intended to serve as a resource for research on the immune response to SARS-CoV-2. Samples were obtained from the ongoing ImmuneRACE study (first 160 participants) and from over 1,000 subjects provided by 6 global collaborators. Nearly every sample came with metadata listing a de-identified subject ID, COVID-19 status, age in years and sex. HLA class I and class II types, where available, came from metadata supplied by the sample provider rather than from assay-based typing.

Relative to germline, V is missing 3 bases and J is missing 5 bases, with 7 bases of the junction outside any gene match. The germline V gene (reference sequence) gives CDR1 as DFQATT and CDR2 as SNEGSKA. The cysteine opens and the phenylalanine closes a CDR3 of 15 amino acids. Just CDR3 DNA is preserved here, 45 bases in frame from base 1. What the authors observed across the whole study: Clinical and demographic metadata were provided uncurated, with the amount varying by source and participant.

The immunoSEQ Assay, a bias-controlled multiplex PCR, was used to amplify TCRbeta CDR3 regions from genomic DNA. On the study's bioinformatics: The number of nucleated cells in each sample was estimated by amplification of reference gene primers within the assay. Sequence reads were collapsed and filtered to measure the absolute abundance of every unique TCRbeta CDR3 rearrangement. For each sample, productive Simpson clonality was calculated as the square root of Simpson's diversity index over productive rearrangements. This is the immuneACCESS table as TCRdb keeps it, with only in-frame sequences that have V and J called. A part of the clones is gone; compared with another copy, unresolved V genes explain less than half, and the rest is unexplained. The V and J calls and the clone size are those of that table, but D and trimming were determined from the DNA. This sample lists 30,000 to 50,000 clones; around 93% were detected once. 15% to 19% of the sample is held by the ten biggest clonotypes.

The collaborating institutions used their own protocols to collect whole blood in K2EDTA tubes. For TCRbeta analysis, collaborators shipped samples as frozen whole blood, isolated PBMCs, or DNA extracted from either of those sample types. This clone came up once. Its antigen remains unidentified. No clone much larger than this one lies a single base away; base qualities are absent. Sequenced material: peripheral blood. The clonotype comes from a woman in her thirties in a cohort sampled during active COVID-19. The sequence is built from TRBV20-1 and TRBJ2-5, with 12 bases aligning to TRBD1. CDR3 sequence: CSASYRDRGRETQYF. The nucleotide sequence reads as follows: TGCAGTGCTAGTTACCGGGACAGGGGGCGGGAGACCCAGTACTTC.